This T cell receptor (beta chain) was identified during a study of OX40 agonist ivuxolimab in advanced cancers. The method was immunoSEQ multiplex PCR; TCRdb's version includes in-frame clones alone and lacks a portion of them. The sample contains about 76,000 clones, 85% to 90% of which appear only once. With regard to this clone: No antigen is known for it.

Study observations and caveats: Clonal expansion in partial responders at 0.1-3.0 mg/kg ranked among the lowest. Low normalized T-cell clonal expansion also characterized some of the nonresponders. The CD4+ and CD8+ T cells in the blood had expanded clonally by week 6 at 0.1 to 3.0 mg/kg. Antigen targets of the expanded peripheral T cells went undetermined.

Trimming pared 3 bases from V and 5 bases from J, leaving 7 bases between. CDR3 size: 13 residues. In germline, CDR1 is SNHLY, CDR2 FYNNEI. V is TRBV2 and J is TRBJ2-2; D is ambiguous. This receptor was obtained from an adult with an advanced solid tumor such as melanoma, head and neck, liver or kidney cancer. Sequenced material: CD4+ or CD8+ T cells sorted from blood, taken in a trial of the OX40 agonist ivuxolimab. This chain's CDR3 is CASSELATGELFF. The CDR3, as DNA: TGTGCCAGCAGTGAGTTGGCGACCGGGGAGCTGTTTTTT.